The T cell receptor beta chain described here comes from a study of T-cell reconstitution after alpha-beta-depleted transplantation in children. The TCRbeta library incorporated unique molecular identifiers. TCRdb reprocessed the PCR reads with MiXCR, giving one entry per CDR3 protein. The table records 500,000 to 750,000 distinct CDR3 sequences, about an eighth of them present only once. This clonotype was seen more than once but under ten times. The germline gene is not matched at one end of the junction; a read error may be the cause. The CDR3 consists of 14 residues. Germline lookup yields CDR1 SGHTA and CDR2 FQGNSA.

This receptor was taken from a male patient younger than 18 who had a stem cell transplant for acute myeloid leukemia, so the T cells may come from the graft donor. The chain joins TRBV7-2 to TRBJ2-1, with 11 bases fitting TRBD2. The material was PBMCs, mostly from graft donor cells, obtained 360 days after TCRalphabeta/CD19-depleted stem cell transplant. The CDR3 spells CASSVAGGPGEQFF. CDR3 DNA: TGTGCCAGCAGCGTAGCGGGAGGGCCAGGAGAGCAGTTCTTC.